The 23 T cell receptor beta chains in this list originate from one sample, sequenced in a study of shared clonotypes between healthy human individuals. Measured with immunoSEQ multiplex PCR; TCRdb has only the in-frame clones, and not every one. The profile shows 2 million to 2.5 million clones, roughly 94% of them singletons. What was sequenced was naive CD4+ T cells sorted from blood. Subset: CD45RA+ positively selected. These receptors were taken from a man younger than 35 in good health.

This CDR3 is CASSEGQGASSGGYTF. The CDR3 DNA follows: TGTGCCAGCAGCGAGGGACAGGGGGCCTCGTCCGGAGGCTACACCTTC. The rearrangement uses TRBV7-9 and TRBJ1-2; 12 bases map to TRBD1. Germline V gene data show CDR1 as SEHNR and CDR2 as FQNEAQ (reference sequence). CDR3 length equals 16 residues. The V and J ends lost 5 bases and 8 bases, in that order; junction bases with no gene match: 12.

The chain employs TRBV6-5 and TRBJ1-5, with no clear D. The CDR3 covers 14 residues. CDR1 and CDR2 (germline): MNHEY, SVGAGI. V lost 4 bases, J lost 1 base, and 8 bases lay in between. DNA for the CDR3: TGTGCCAGCAGTTCAGCGGGAAGCAATCAGCCCCAGCATTTT. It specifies CASSSAGSNQPQHF.

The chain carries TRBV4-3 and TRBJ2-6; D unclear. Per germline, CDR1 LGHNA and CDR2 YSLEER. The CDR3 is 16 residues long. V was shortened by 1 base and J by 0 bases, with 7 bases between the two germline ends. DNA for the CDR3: TGCGCCAGCAGCCAAGGGCGGATCTCTGGGGCCAACGTCCTGACTTTC. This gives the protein CASSQGRISGANVLTF.

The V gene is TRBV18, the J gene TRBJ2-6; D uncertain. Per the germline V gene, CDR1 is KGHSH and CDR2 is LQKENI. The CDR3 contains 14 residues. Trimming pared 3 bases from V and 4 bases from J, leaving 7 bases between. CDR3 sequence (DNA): TGTGCCAGCTCACCTTCGTGGGGGGCCAACGTCCTGACTTTC. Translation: CASSPSWGANVLTF.

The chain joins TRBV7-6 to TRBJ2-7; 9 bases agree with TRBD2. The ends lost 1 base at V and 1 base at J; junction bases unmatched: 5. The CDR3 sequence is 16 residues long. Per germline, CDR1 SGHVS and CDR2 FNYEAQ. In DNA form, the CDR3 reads TGTGCCAGCAGCTTAGAATCTAGCGGGATTTCCTACGAGCAGTACTTC. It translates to CASSLESSGISYEQYF.

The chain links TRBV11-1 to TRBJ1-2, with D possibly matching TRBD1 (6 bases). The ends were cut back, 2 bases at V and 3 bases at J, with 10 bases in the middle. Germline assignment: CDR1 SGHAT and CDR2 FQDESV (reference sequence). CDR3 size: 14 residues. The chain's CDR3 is CASSLLGADYGYTF. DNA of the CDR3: TGTGCCAGCAGCTTATTGGGGGCTGACTATGGCTACACCTTC.

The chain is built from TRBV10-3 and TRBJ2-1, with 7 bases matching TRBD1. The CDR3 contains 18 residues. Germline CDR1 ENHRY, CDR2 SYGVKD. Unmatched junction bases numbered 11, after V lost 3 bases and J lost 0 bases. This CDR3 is CAISEGAMGTVSYNEQFF. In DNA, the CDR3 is TGTGCCATCAGTGAAGGCGCCATGGGGACAGTCTCCTACAATGAGCAGTTCTTC.

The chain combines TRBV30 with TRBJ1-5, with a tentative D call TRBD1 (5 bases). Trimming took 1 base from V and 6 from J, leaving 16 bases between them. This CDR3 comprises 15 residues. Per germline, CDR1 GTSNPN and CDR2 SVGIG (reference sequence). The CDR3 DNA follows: TGTGCCTGGAGTGCAAGAAGTCCGGGACCTCAGCCCCAGCATTTT. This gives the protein CAWSARSPGPQPQHF.

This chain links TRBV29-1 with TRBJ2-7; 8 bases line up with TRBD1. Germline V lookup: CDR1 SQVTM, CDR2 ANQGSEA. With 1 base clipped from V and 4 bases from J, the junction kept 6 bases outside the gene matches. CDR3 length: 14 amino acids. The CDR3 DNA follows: TGCAGCGTTGAAGGGACAGGGAATTTTTACGAGCAGTACTTC. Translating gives CSVEGTGNFYEQYF.

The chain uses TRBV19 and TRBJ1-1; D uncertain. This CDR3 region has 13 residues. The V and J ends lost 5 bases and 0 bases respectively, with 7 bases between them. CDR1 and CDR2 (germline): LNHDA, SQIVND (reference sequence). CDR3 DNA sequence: TGTGCCAGTAGTCCTCAGGTGAACACTGAAGCTTTCTTT. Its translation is CASSPQVNTEAFF.

CDR3 coding DNA: TGTGCCAGCAGCCGAGTCCAAACTACGGAAGCTTTCTTT. Its translation: CASSRVQTTEAFF. This chain uses TRBV7-2 with TRBJ1-1, with D unresolved. V was pared by 5 bases and J by 8 bases, with 15 bases between. This CDR3 contains 13 residues. Germline loops: CDR1 SGHTA, CDR2 FQGNSA.

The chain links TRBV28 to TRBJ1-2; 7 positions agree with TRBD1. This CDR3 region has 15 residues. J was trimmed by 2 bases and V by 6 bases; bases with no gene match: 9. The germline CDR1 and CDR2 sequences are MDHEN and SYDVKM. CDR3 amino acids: CASSPLGGQNYGYTF. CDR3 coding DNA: TGTGCCAGCAGCCCCCTCGGGGGACAGAACTATGGCTACACCTTC.

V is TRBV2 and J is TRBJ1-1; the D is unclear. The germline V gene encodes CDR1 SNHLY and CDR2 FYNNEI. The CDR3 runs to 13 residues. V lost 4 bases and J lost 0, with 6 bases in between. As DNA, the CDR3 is TGTGCCAGCAGTGGTTGGGTGAACACTGAAGCTTTCTTT. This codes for CASSGWVNTEAFF.

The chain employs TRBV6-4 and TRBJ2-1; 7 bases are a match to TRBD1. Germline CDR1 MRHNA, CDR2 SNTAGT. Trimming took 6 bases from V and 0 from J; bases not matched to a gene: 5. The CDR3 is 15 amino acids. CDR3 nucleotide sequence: TGTGCCAGCAGCCTGACAGGGAACTCCTACAATGAGCAGTTCTTC. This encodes CASSLTGNSYNEQFF.

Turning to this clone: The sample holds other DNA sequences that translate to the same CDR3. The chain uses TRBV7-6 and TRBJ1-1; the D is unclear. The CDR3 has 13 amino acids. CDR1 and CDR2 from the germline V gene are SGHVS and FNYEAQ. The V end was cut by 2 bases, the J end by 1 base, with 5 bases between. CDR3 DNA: TGTGCCAGCAGCTTATCGGGGAACACTGAAGCTTTCTTT. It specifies CASSLSGNTEAFF.

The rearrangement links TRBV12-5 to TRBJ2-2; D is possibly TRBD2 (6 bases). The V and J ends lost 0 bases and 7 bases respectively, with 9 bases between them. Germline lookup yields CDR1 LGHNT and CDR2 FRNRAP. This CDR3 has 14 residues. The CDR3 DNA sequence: TGTGCTAGTGGTTTGGTACCCGGGGGCGGGGAGCTGTTTTTT. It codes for CASGLVPGGGELFF.

The CDR3 DNA reads TGTGCCAGCAGCTTATGGAATGGGGCACCCCTCCACTTT. It translates to CASSLWNGAPLHF. V usage is TRBV11-2 and J usage is TRBJ1-6; no reliable D call. CDR1 and CDR2 from the germline V gene are SGHAT and FQNNGV. V shed 2 bases and J shed 11 bases, with 10 bases lying between them. The CDR3 length is 13 residues. The whole variable domain, filled in from reference TRBV11-2 and TRBJ1-6, reads EAGVAQSPRYKIIEKRQSVAFWCNPISGHATLYWYQQILGQGPKLLIQFQNNGVVDDSQLPKDRFSAERLKGVDSTLKIQPAKLEDSAVYLCASSLWNGAPLHFGNGTRLTVT.

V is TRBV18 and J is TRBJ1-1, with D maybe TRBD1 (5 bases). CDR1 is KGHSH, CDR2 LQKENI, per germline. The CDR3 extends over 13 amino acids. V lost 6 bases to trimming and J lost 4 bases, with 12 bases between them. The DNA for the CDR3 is TGTGCCAGCTCCTCGGGGGGGGGCACTGAAGCTTTCTTT. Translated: CASSSGGGTEAFF.

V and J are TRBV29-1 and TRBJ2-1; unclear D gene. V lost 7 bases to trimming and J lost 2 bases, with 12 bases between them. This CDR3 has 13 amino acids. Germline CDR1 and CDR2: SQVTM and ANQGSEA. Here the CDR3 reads CSAALQAYNEQFF. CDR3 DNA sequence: TGCAGCGCCGCACTCCAGGCCTACAATGAGCAGTTCTTC.

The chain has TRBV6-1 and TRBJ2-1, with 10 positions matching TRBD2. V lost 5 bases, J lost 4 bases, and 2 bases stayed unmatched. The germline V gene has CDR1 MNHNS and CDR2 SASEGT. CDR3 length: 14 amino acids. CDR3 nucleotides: TGTGCCAGCAGTTCACTAGCGGGGTACAATGAGCAGTTCTTC. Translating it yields CASSSLAGYNEQFF.

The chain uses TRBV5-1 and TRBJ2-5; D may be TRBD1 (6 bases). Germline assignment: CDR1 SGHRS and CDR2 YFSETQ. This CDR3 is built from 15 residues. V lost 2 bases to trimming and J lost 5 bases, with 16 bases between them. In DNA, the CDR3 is TGCGCCAGCAGCTTCCGGACAGACGTTGTCGAGACCCAGTACTTC. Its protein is CASSFRTDVVETQYF.

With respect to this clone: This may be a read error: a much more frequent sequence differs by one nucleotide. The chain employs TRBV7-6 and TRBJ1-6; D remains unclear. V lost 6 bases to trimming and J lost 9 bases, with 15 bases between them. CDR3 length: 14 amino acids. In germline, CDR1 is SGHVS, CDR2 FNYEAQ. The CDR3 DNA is TGTGCCAGCAGTCACAAGGCGGTAGGTTCACCCCTCCACTTT. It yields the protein CASSHKAVGSPLHF.

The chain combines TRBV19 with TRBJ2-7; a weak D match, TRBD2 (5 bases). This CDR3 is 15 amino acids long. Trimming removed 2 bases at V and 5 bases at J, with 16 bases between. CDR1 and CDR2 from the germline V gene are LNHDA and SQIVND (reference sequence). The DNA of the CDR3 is TGTGCCAGTAGTATATACGTCGGAGGAGCTAACGAGCAGTACTTC. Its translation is CASSIYVGGANEQYF.